The present entry profiles one T cell receptor (beta chain) with its context. The antigen is unknown. Other nucleotide sequences from this sample produce the same CDR3. This sample is drawn from a study of T cell responses to AZD1222 COVID-19 vaccine. General study results and limits: Of spike-specific TCRs, nearly half reportedly target regions left unmutated in variants. Among the donors, most were white British and more were female, and clonal diversity was possibly underestimated.

Profiled with immunoSEQ multiplex PCR; TCRdb holds only in-frame clones, not every one. The profile covers 200,000 or so clones, with over 80% appearing a single time and approximately 2.7% taken by the ten largest. V lost 1 base and J lost 7; bases outside the gene matches: 1. Germline V gene data show CDR1 as SGHRS and CDR2 as YFSETQ. This CDR3 comprises 13 residues. V gene TRBV5-1 combines with J gene TRBJ1-4; 7 bases are a match to TRBD1. The sequences come from peripheral blood, collected on day 0 of MenACWY control vaccination. This receptor was identified in an adult in good health. The CDR3 reads CASSLSGGEKLFF. The CDR3 DNA reads as TGCGCCAGCAGCTTGTCAGGGGGTGAAAAACTGTTTTTT.